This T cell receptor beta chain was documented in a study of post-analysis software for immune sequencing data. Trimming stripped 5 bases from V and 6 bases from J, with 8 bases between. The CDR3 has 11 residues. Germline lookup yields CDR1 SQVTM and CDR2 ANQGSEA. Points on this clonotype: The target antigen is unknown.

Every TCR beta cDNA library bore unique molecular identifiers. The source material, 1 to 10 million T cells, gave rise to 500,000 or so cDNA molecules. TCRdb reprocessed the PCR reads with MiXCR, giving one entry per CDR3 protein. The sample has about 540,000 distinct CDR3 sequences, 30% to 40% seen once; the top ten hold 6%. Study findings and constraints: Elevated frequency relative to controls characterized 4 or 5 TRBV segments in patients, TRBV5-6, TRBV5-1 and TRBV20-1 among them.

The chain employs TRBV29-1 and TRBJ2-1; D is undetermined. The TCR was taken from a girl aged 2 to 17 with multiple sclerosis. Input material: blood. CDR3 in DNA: TGCAGCGTTCCGCACCCCAATGAGCAGTTCTTC. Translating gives CSVPHPNEQFF.